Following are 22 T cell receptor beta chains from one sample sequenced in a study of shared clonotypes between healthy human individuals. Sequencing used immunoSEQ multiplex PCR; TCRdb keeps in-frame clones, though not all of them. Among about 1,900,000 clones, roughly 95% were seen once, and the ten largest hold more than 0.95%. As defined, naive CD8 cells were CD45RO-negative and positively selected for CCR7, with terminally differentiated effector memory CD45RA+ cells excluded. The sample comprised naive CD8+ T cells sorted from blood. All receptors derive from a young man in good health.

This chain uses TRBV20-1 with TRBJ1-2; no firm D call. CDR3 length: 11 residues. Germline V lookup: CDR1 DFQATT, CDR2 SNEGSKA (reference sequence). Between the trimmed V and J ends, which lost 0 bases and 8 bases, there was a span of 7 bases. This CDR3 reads CSARDESGYTF. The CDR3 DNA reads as TGCAGTGCTAGAGACGAGTCAGGCTACACCTTC.

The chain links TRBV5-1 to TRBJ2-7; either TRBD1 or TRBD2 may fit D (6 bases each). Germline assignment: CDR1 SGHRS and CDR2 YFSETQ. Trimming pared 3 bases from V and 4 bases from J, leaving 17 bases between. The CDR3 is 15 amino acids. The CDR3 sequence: CASSSRDKSLYEQYF. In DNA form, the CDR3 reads TGCGCCAGCAGCTCGCGGGACAAGTCGTTATACGAGCAGTACTTC. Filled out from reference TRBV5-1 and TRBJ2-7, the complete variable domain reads KAGVTQTPRYLIKTRGQQVTLSCSPISGHRSVSWYQQTPGQGLQFLFEYFSETQRNKGNFPGRFSGRQFSNSRSEMNVSTLELGDSALYLCASSSRDKSLYEQYFGPGTRLTVT.

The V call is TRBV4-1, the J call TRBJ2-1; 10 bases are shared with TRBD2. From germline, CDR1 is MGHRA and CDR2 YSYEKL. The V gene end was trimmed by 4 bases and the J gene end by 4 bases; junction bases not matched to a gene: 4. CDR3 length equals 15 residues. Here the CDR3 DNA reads TGCGCCAGCAGCCGGACTAGCGGAGCATACAATGAGCAGTTCTTC. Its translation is CASSRTSGAYNEQFF.

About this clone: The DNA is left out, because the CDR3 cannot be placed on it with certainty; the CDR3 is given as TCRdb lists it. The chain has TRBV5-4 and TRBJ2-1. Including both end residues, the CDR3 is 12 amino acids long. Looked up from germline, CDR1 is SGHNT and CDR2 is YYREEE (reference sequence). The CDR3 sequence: CASSFGNGEQFF.

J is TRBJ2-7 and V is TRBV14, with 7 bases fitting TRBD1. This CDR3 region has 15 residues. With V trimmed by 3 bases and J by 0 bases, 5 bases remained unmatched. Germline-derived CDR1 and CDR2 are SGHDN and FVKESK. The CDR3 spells CASSHRDSPSYEQYF. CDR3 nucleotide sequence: TGTGCCAGCAGCCACCGGGACAGTCCCTCCTACGAGCAGTACTTC. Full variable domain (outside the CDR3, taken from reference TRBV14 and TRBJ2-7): EAGVTQFPSHSVIEKGQTVTLRCDPISGHDNLYWYRRVMGKEIKFLLHFVKESKQDESGMPNNRFLAERTGGTYSTLKVQPAELEDSGVYFCASSHRDSPSYEQYFGPGTRLTVT.

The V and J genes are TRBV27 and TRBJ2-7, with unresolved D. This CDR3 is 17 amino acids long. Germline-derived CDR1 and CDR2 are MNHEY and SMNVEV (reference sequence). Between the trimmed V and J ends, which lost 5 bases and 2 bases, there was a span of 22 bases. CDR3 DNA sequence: TGTGCCAGCAGTCCATCCCCCGGTGGGATCTTCCCCTACGAGCAGTACTTC. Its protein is CASSPSPGGIFPYEQYF.

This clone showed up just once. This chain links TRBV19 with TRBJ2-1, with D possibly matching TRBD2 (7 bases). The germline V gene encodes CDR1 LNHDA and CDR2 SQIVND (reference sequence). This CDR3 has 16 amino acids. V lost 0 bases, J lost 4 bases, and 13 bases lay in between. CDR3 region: CASSIDRGTTYNEQFF. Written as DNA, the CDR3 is TGTGCCAGTAGTATAGATAGGGGGACTACATACAATGAGCAGTTCTTC. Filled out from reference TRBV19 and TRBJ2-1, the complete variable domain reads DGGITQSPKYLFRKEGQNVTLSCEQNLNHDAMYWYRQDPGQGLRLIYYSQIVNDFQKGDIAEGYSVSREKKESFPLTVTSAQKNPTAFYLCASSIDRGTTYNEQFFGPGTRLTVL.

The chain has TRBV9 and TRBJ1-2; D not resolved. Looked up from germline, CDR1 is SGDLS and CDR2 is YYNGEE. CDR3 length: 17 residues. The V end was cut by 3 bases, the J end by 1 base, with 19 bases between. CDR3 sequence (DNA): TGTGCCAGCAGCGGATGGGGAACCGGGTCTCGTAACTATGGCTACACCTTC. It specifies CASSGWGTGSRNYGYTF.

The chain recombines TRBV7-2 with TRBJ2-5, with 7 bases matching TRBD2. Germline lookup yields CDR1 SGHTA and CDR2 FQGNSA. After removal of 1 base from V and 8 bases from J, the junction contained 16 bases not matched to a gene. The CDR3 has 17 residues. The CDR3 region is CASSLGDVLDRGDTQYF. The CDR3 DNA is TGTGCCAGCAGCTTAGGGGACGTATTAGACCGGGGGGATACCCAGTACTTC.

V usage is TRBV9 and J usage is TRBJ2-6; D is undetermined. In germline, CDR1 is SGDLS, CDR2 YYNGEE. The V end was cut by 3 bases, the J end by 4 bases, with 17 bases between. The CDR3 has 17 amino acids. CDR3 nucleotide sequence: TGTGCCAGCAGCGCGTGGTCCACCCCCGGCGGGGCCAACGTCCTGACTTTC. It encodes CASSAWSTPGGANVLTF.

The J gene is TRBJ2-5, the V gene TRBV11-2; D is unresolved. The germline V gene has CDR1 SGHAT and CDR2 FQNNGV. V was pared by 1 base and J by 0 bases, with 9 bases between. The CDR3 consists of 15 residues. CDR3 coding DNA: TGTGCCAGCAGCTTAGTAGGGCAGGACCAAGAGACCCAGTACTTC. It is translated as CASSLVGQDQETQYF.

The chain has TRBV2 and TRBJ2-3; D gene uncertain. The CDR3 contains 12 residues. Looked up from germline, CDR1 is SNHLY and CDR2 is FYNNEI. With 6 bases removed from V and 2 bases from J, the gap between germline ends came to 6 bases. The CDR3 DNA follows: TGTGCCAGCAGGTACCTCACAGATACGCAGTATTTT. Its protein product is CASRYLTDTQYF.

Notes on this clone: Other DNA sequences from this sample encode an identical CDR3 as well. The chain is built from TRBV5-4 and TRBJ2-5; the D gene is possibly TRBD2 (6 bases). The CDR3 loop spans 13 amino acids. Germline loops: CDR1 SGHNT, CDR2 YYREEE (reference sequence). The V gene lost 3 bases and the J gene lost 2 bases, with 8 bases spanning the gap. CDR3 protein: CASSSGLQETQYF. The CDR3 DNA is TGTGCCAGCAGCTCGGGACTTCAAGAGACCCAGTACTTC.

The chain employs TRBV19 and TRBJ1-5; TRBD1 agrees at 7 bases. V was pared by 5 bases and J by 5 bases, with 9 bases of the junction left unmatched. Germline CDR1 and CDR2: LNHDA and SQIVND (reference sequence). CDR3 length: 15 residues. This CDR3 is CASSPDREGDQPQHF. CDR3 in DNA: TGTGCCAGTAGTCCCGACAGGGAGGGCGATCAGCCCCAGCATTTT.

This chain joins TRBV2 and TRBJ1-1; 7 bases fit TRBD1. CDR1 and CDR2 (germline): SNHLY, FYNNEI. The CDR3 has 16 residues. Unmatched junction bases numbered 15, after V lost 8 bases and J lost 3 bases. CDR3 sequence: CASRQSPGTDHTEAFF. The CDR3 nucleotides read TGTGCCAGCCGACAAAGCCCCGGGACAGACCACACTGAAGCTTTCTTT.

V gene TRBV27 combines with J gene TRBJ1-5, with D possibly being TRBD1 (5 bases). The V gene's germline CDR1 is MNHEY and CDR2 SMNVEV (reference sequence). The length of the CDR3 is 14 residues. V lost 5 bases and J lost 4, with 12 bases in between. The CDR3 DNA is TGTGCCAGCAGTCCCCCAGGGACGAATCAGCCCCAGCATTTT. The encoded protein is CASSPPGTNQPQHF.

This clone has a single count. As DNA, the CDR3 is TGTGCCAGCAGTTTGTCGGGTGTCGGTTCACCCCTCCACTTT. Translation: CASSLSGVGSPLHF. The chain uses TRBV28 and TRBJ1-6; D is unresolved. The CDR3 runs 14 residues. CDR1 and CDR2 (germline): MDHEN, SYDVKM. Trimming stripped 3 bases from V and 9 bases from J, with 12 bases between.

CDR3 sequence reads: CASSWGAAAYEQYF. The CDR3 coding sequence is TGTGCCAGCAGCTGGGGGGCCGCAGCCTACGAGCAGTACTTC. J is TRBJ2-7 and V is TRBV7-9, with D perhaps matching TRBD1 or TRBD2 (6 bases each). Per germline, CDR1 SEHNR and CDR2 FQNEAQ (reference sequence). The CDR3 sequence is 14 residues long. The V gene lost 4 bases and the J gene lost 2 bases, with 12 bases spanning the gap. The full variable domain, with the rest looked up from reference TRBV7-9 and TRBJ2-7, is DTGVSQNPRHKITKRGQNVTFRCDPISEHNRLYWYRQTLGQGPEFLTYFQNEAQLEKSRLLSDRFSAERPKGSFSTLEIQRTEQGDSAMYLCASSWGAAAYEQYFGPGTRLTVT.

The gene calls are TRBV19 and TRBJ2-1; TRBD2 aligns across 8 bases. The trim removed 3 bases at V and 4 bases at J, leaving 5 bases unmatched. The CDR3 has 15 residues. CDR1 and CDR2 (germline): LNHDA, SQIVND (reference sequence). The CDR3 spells CASSIYGGDYNEQFF. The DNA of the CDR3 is TGTGCCAGTAGTATCTACGGGGGGGATTACAATGAGCAGTTCTTC.

CDR3 coding DNA: TGTGCCAGCTGCGGGTTAGGGGGCGTCTCCTACAATGAGCAGTTCTTC. It translates to CASCGLGGVSYNEQFF. The chain is built from TRBV2 and TRBJ2-1; 7 bases align to TRBD1. V shed 8 bases and J 0 bases; nucleotides not matched to a gene: 10. The CDR3 totals 16 residues. From germline, CDR1 is SNHLY and CDR2 FYNNEI.

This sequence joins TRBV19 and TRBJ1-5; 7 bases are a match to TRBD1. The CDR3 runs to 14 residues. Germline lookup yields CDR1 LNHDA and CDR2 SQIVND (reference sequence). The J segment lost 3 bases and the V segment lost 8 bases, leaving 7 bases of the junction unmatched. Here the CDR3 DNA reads TGTGCCAGTGGGCGGGACAGCTTCAATCAGCCCCAGCATTTT. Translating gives CASGRDSFNQPQHF.

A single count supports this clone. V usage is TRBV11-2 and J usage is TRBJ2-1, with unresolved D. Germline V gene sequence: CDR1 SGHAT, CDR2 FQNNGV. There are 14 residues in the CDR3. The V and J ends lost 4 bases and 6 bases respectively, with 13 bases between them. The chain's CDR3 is CASSSRANLNEQFF. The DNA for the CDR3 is TGTGCCAGCAGCTCCCGGGCCAATCTCAATGAGCAGTTCTTC.